The 28 T cell receptor beta chains below come from one sample, sequenced in a study of T cells expressing NK-cell markers. TCRdb reprocessed the 5' RACE reads; each CDR3 protein has one entry and no DNA is given. The sample data list about 390,000 distinct CDR3 sequences. Source material: blood T cells: a sorted CD56 or NKG2C T cell subset, CD4+ or CD8+ T cells, or bulk PBMC T cells (not recorded which). The receptors stem from a woman in her forties or fifties in good health.

This sequence joins TRBV3-1 and TRBJ2-2; as DNA is missing, the TRBD2 call by TCRdb cannot be tested. CDR1 is LGHDT and CDR2 is YNNKEL in the germline V gene (reference sequence). The CDR3 is 17 residues long. The CDR3 region is CASSQRTTSGIGGELFF.

V is TRBV19 and J is TRBJ2-2; TCRdb gives TRBD2 as the D gene, but with no DNA this cannot be confirmed. CDR3 length equals 14 residues. In germline, CDR1 is LNHDA, CDR2 SQIVND (reference sequence). CDR3 protein: CASTLLGGAGELFF.

The rearrangement uses TRBV19 and TRBJ1-5; TCRdb outputs TRBD1, but without DNA this stays unchecked. The CDR3 covers 14 residues. The V gene's germline CDR1 is LNHDA and CDR2 SQIVND (reference sequence). The CDR3 sequence: CASTYRDEGQPQHF.

The rearrangement links TRBV20-1 to TRBJ1-1. CDR3 length equals 16 residues. CDR1 DFQATT and CDR2 SNEGSKA come from the germline V gene (reference sequence). This chain's CDR3 is CSARVVTRTMNTEAFF.

The chain has TRBV5-4 and TRBJ2-3. The CDR3 is made up of 14 amino acids. Looked up from germline, CDR1 is SGHNT and CDR2 is YYREEE (reference sequence). The CDR3 loop reads CASTLEAFADTQYF.

The CDR3 spells CASSLDWTGAYEQYF. V usage is TRBV27 and J usage is TRBJ2-7. Germline CDR1 is MNHEY and CDR2 is SMNVEV (reference sequence). CDR3 length equals 15 residues.

This chain uses TRBV20-1 with TRBJ2-2; TCRdb selects TRBD2, and the lack of DNA leaves this call unchecked. The germline CDR1 and CDR2 sequences are DFQATT and SNEGSKA (reference sequence). The CDR3 is 14 amino acids. This CDR3 reads CSARTSGDTGELFF.

The chain joins TRBV5-1 to TRBJ1-6. Germline V CDR1 and CDR2: SGHRS, YFSETQ. The CDR3 sequence is 16 residues long. The CDR3 sequence is CASSLGIQSGDSPLHF.

V and J are TRBV24-1 and TRBJ2-1; the D call from TCRdb, TRBD1, cannot be confirmed without DNA. This CDR3 contains 16 residues. The germline gives CDR1 KGHDR, CDR2 SFDVKD. The CDR3 loop is CATSDSGTGTYNEQFF.

The chain is built from TRBV30 and TRBJ2-1; with no DNA, the TCRdb D assignment of TRBD1 cannot be verified. The CDR3 runs 12 residues. Germline V CDR1 and CDR2: GTSNPN, SVGIG (reference sequence). CDR3: CAWSRSGDSQFF. The full variable domain, with the rest looked up from reference TRBV30 and TRBJ2-1, is SQTIHQWPATLVQPVGSPLSLECTVEGTSNPNLYWYRQAAGRGLQLLFYSVGIGQISSEVPQNLSASRPQDRQFILSSKKLLLSDSGFYLCAWSRSGDSQFFGPGTRLTVL.

The chain couples TRBV6-6 to TRBJ1-2; the D call of TRBD1 rests on TCRdb alone, since no DNA is present to check it. Germline lookup yields CDR1 MNHNY and CDR2 SVGAGI (reference sequence). CDR3 length: 16 residues. The CDR3 is CASSYDPQRANYGYTF.

V gene TRBV4-1 combines with J gene TRBJ2-1; as DNA is missing, the TRBD2 call by TCRdb cannot be tested. Germline CDR1 MGHRA, CDR2 YSYEKL. This CDR3 has 16 amino acids. The CDR3: CASSQTLAGAVNEQFF.

This chain links TRBV10-2 with TRBJ2-7; checking the TCRdb D call of TRBD2 is not possible without DNA. Germline V CDR1 and CDR2: WSHSY, SAAADI. This CDR3 spans 16 amino acids. This CDR3 is CASSGLAGVSSYEQYF.

The chain employs TRBV6-1 and TRBJ1-2; TCRdb's assignment of TRBD1 cannot be checked, as there is no DNA. This CDR3 is built from 13 residues. The germline CDR1 and CDR2 sequences are MNHNS and SASEGT. The CDR3 spells CASSIDSPGGYTF.

The chain employs TRBV15 and TRBJ2-2; TCRdb lists TRBD2, though no DNA is available to test this call. Germline CDR1 LNHNV, CDR2 YYDKDF (reference sequence). The CDR3 loop spans 17 amino acids. The chain's CDR3 is CATSPGLAGLNTGELFF.

V gene TRBV6-1 combines with J gene TRBJ2-3; checking the TCRdb D call of TRBD1 is not possible without DNA. The CDR3 extends over 13 amino acids. CDR1 is MNHNS, CDR2 SASEGT, per germline. The CDR3 is CASTRTGGDTQYF.

The chain couples TRBV12-3 or TRBV12-4 to TRBJ2-5. There are 12 residues in the CDR3. CDR3 loop: CASSLTTGTQYF.

The chain uses TRBV21-1 and TRBJ2-7; TCRdb's D call, TRBD1, is unchecked because there is no DNA. TRBV21-1 constitutes a pseudogene. This CDR3 spans 16 amino acids. The CDR3 spells CASSKVLGGRAYEQYF.

This chain links TRBV24-1 with TRBJ2-3; TCRdb reports TRBD1, a call that lacks DNA to check it against. Germline V gene lookup returns CDR1 KGHDR and CDR2 SFDVKD. This CDR3 has 16 amino acids. CDR3 region: CATSDLGGVGTDTQYF.

V is TRBV29-1 and J is TRBJ1-2; TCRdb calls TRBD1, which cannot be checked without DNA. From germline, CDR1 is SQVTM and CDR2 ANQGSEA. This CDR3 contains 12 residues. CDR3 sequence reads: CSVERTGLGYTF.

This chain joins TRBV12-5 and TRBJ2-1; TCRdb proposes TRBD2, but this gene call is untestable without DNA. CDR1 LGHNT and CDR2 FRNRAP come from the germline V gene. This CDR3 contains 16 residues. The chain's CDR3 is CASGPPGTSRNNEQFF. The full variable domain, with the rest looked up from reference TRBV12-5 and TRBJ2-1, is DARVTQTPRHKVTEMGQEVTMRCQPILGHNTVFWYRQTMMQGLELLAYFRNRAPLDDSGMPKDRFSAEMPDATLATLKIQPSEPRDSAVYFCASGPPGTSRNNEQFFGPGTRLTVL.

The chain is built from TRBV3-1 and TRBJ1-6; the TCRdb D gene call, TRBD1, has no DNA to confirm it. From germline, CDR1 is LGHDT and CDR2 YNNKEL (reference sequence). The CDR3 consists of 14 residues. CDR3 sequence reads: CASSPGQINSPLHF.

V and J are TRBV2 and TRBJ1-3. This CDR3 is 15 amino acids long. Germline CDR1 SNHLY, CDR2 FYNNEI. The CDR3 sequence: CASSGLRSSGNTIYF.

CDR3 loop: CASTRTSGRGTDTQYF. The chain couples TRBV27 to TRBJ2-3; there is no DNA to check the TCRdb D call of TRBD2. This CDR3 is built from 16 residues. Germline V gene sequence: CDR1 MNHEY, CDR2 SMNVEV (reference sequence).

The chain recombines TRBV14 with TRBJ2-5; the D call of TRBD1 rests on TCRdb alone, since no DNA is present to check it. The CDR3 spans 14 residues. CDR1 SGHDN and CDR2 FVKESK come from the germline V gene. The CDR3 here is CASSQGDHQETQYF.

The rearrangement links TRBV18 to TRBJ1-5. Germline V CDR1 and CDR2: KGHSH, LQKENI. The CDR3 has 14 residues. CDR3 loop: CASSPAVSNQPQHF.

The V and J genes are TRBV29-1 and TRBJ2-7; checking the TCRdb D call of TRBD2 is not possible without DNA. This CDR3 comprises 13 residues. Germline CDR1 and CDR2: SQVTM and ANQGSEA. The CDR3 sequence is CSAVLAGGHEQYF.

This sequence joins TRBV20-1 and TRBJ2-7; the TCRdb call, TRBD2, lacks DNA for checking. Germline assignment: CDR1 DFQATT and CDR2 SNEGSKA (reference sequence). The CDR3 contains 13 residues. CDR3: CSVSGRAHYEQYF.